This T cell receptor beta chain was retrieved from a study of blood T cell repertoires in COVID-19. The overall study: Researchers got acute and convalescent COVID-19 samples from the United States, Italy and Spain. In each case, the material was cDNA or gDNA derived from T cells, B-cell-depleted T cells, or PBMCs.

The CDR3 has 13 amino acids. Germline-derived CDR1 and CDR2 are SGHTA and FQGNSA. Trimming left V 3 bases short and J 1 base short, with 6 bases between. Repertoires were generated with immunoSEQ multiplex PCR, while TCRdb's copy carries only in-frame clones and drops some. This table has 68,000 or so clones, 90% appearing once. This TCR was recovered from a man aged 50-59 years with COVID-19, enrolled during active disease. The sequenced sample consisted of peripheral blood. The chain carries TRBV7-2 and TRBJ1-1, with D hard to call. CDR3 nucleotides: TGTGCCAGCAGCTTGGAGGGGAACACTGAAGCTTTCTTT. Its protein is CASSLEGNTEAFF.